What follows are 9 T cell receptor beta chains derived from one specimen sequenced in a study of identical twins (dated by TCRdb to 2015 to 2016). The library relied on 5' RACE. Instrument used: Illumina HiSeq 2000. TCRdb cleaned the public reads at Q25 with fastp, built clones with MiXCR and kept in-frame beta chains. One record per CDR3 amino acid sequence lists the most common genes and DNA. Within this sample are roughly 200,000 distinct CDR3 sequences, with about 7.5% of them counted one time only. Clones ranked in the top ten supply around 1.8% of the sample. The data were also submitted as part of a second study, on yellow fever vaccine responses in identical twins.

The sample was memory (CD45RO+) T cells sorted from blood. The cell subset or site tag for this specimen amounts to: CD45RO+ enriched T cells. These receptor sequences come from a woman under 30 in good health.

The rearrangement links TRBV7-9 to TRBJ2-5; TRBD1 aligns across 7 bases. The CDR3 consists of 15 residues. V lost 5 bases, J lost 2 bases, and 8 bases stayed unmatched. Germline V CDR1 and CDR2: SEHNR, FQNEAQ (reference sequence). CDR3 nucleotides: TGTGCCAGCAGCCACGCCCTGGGACAGCAAGAGACCCAGTACTTC. Protein sequence: CASSHALGQQETQYF. Filled out from reference TRBV7-9 and TRBJ2-5, the complete variable domain reads DTGVSQNPRHKITKRGQNVTFRCDPISEHNRLYWYRQTLGQGPEFLTYFQNEAQLEKSRLLSDRFSAERPKGSFSTLEIQRTEQGDSAMYLCASSHALGQQETQYFGPGTRLLVL.

This clonotype came up many times. The chain couples TRBV7-2 to TRBJ2-1; 9 positions agree with TRBD2. CDR3 length equals 15 residues. Germline V CDR1 and CDR2: SGHTA, FQGNSA. Losses at the gene ends were 3 bases for V and 4 bases for J; bases not matched to a gene: 4. This CDR3 is CASSLGREGYNEQFF. Here the CDR3 DNA reads TGTGCCAGCAGCTTGGGGCGGGAGGGGTACAATGAGCAGTTCTTC.

The chain uses TRBV12-3 or TRBV12-4 and TRBJ2-5, with D perhaps given as TRBD1 or TRBD2 (6 bases each). The ends were cut back, 8 bases at V and 5 bases at J, with 15 bases in the middle. The CDR3 is 13 residues long. In DNA form, the CDR3 reads TGTGCCAGCGCCTTACGGGGGCCGGAGACCCAGTACTTC. Residues: CASALRGPETQYF.

This clonotype occurred a few times. This chain joins TRBV15 and TRBJ2-4; maybe TRBD1 (8 bases). Looked up from germline, CDR1 is LNHNV and CDR2 is YYDKDF (reference sequence). The length of the CDR3 is 13 residues. Deletions cut 6 bases from V and 8 bases from J, with 14 bases between. CDR3 amino acids: CATSDRGGDIQYF. The CDR3 DNA reads TGTGCCACCAGTGACAGGGGAGGGGACATTCAGTACTTC. The entire variable domain, with the rest obtained from reference TRBV15 and TRBJ2-4, is as follows: DAMVIQNPRYQVTQFGKPVTLSCSQTLNHNVMYWYQQKSSQAPKLLFHYYDKDFNNEADTPDNFQSRRPNTSFCFLDIRSPGLGDTAMYLCATSDRGGDIQYFGAGTRLSVL.

This chain's CDR3 is CASSVRTQEFF. CDR3 nucleotides: TGTGCCAGCAGTGTGAGGACGCAGGAGTTCTTC. The chain carries TRBV28 and TRBJ2-1; D gene uncertain. This CDR3 has 11 residues. The V end lost 5 bases, the J end lost 14 bases, and 13 bases lay between the germline ends. Germline V CDR1 and CDR2: MDHEN, SYDVKM.

This clonotype was detected many times. The V call is TRBV5-1, the J call TRBJ2-6; 8 bases match TRBD2. With 1 base clipped from V and 4 bases from J, the junction kept 4 bases outside the gene matches. The CDR3 runs to 16 residues. Germline values: CDR1 SGHRS, CDR2 YFSETQ. The CDR3 region is CASSLTSGLGANVLTF. The CDR3 DNA sequence: TGCGCCAGCAGCTTGACTAGCGGTTTAGGGGCCAACGTCCTGACTTTC.

In its sample, this clonotype was seen many times. The J gene is TRBJ2-3, the V gene TRBV16; D ambiguous. Germline V CDR1 and CDR2: KGHSY, FQNENV. Trimming took 4 bases from V and 6 from J, leaving 17 bases between them. This CDR3 contains 15 residues. The CDR3 loop is CASSLGQVAADTQYF. DNA for the CDR3: TGTGCCAGCAGCCTCGGCCAGGTCGCAGCGGATACGCAGTATTTT.

This clonotype was found many times. The chain combines TRBV6-1 with TRBJ1-4; TRBD1 matches 7 bases. The CDR3 is 14 amino acids. Germline V CDR1 and CDR2: MNHNS, SASEGT. Trimming removed 6 bases from V and 8 bases from J; junction bases left unmatched: 9. The CDR3 sequence: CASRSTGSVEKLFF. The CDR3 DNA reads as TGTGCCAGCAGGTCGACAGGGTCTGTGGAAAAACTGTTTTTT.

This clonotype has a handful of counts. The rearrangement joins TRBV28 to TRBJ2-2; 9 nucleotides line up with TRBD2. This CDR3 is 16 amino acids long. The trim removed 8 bases at V and 6 bases at J, leaving 13 bases unmatched. CDR1 is MDHEN and CDR2 is SYDVKM in the germline V gene. Written as DNA, the CDR3 is TGTGCCAGCTTCCGGGCGGCGGGAGGGAGTTCCGGGGAGCTGTTTTTT. Its protein is CASFRAAGGSSGELFF.